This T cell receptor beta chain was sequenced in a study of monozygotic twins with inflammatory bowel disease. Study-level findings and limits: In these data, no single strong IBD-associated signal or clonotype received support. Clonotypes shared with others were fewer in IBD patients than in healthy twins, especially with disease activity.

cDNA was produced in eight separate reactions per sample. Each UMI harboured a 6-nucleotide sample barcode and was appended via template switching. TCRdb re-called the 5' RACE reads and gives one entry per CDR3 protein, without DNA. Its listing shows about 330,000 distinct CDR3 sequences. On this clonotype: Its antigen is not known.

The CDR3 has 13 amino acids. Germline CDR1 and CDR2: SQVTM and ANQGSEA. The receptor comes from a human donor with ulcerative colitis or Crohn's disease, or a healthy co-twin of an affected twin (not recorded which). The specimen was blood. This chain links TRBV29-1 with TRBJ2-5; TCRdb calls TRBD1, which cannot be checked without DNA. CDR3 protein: CSVEAQGAETQYF.